This T cell receptor beta chain is from a study of blood T cell repertoires in COVID-19. Study information: Samples came from the United States, Italy and Spain, spanning acute and convalescent COVID-19. Nucleic acid was either cDNA or gDNA, and it came from T cells, B-cell-depleted T cells, or PBMCs.

Here immunoSEQ multiplex PCR was the method, and the copy in TCRdb shows in-frame clones only, minus some. Of roughly 130,000 clones listed, 86% are singletons. The CDR3 runs to 16 residues. The V gene end was trimmed by 2 bases and the J gene end by 4 bases; junction bases not matched to a gene: 7. Germline loops: CDR1 WNHNN, CDR2 SYGVQD (reference sequence). The chain is built from TRBV10-1 and TRBJ2-1; 8 bases are shared with TRBD1. The clonotype originates from a man aged 35-49 years with acute or convalescent COVID-19. The sequenced sample was peripheral blood. In nucleotides, the CDR3 is TGCGCCAGCAGTGAGAGGAGGACAGGGACTTACAATGAGCAGTTCTTC. Protein: CASSERRTGTYNEQFF.